This note documents a single TCR beta chain sequence. Its target antigen remains unknown. One base away there is no much larger clone; base qualities are not given. This entry comes from a study of identical twins (dated by TCRdb to 2016 to 2018). Background on the whole study: To test whether fetal clonotypes persist, the study used deep sequencing on TCR alpha and beta repertoires from monozygotic twins, unrelated adults of various ages, and cord blood. Replicate twin experiments were performed at different times using different library preparation protocols to rule out contamination.

Every donor in the study was a healthy Caucasian. Three pairs of female monozygotic twins, all aged roughly 18 to 29 years, were included in the twin cohort. Positive isolation kits from Invitrogen were used to isolate CD4+ and CD8+ T cell populations. The library was built by means of 5' RACE. Sequencing was carried out with an Illumina HiSeq 2000. Template switching introduced a universal primer binding site; the final cDNA contained a unique molecular identifier, enabling accurate counting of TCR cDNA molecules. Specific primers in the conserved constant-segment region were used to synthesize first-strand cDNA for the TCR alpha and beta chains. Each cDNA library was double barcoded, with a SMART-Mk sample barcode plus Illumina barcodes, to control for contamination. TruSeq adapter sequences and Illumina sample barcodes were added in two successive PCR steps. The TCR alpha and beta cDNA libraries were sequenced on the Illumina HiSeq platform using custom primers. The published analysis was carried out like this. Unique molecular identifiers were extracted from raw reads with MiGEC, and CDR3 positions were determined with MiXCR. Recombination models were inferred per individual with the repgenHMM and IGoR tools using an EM algorithm. Shared clonotype analysis was performed with the tcR package in R, normalizing sharing by the product of cloneset sizes. Out-of-frame nonproductive sequences were analyzed to study raw recombination free of thymic and clonal selection effects. TCRdb took the public reads, trimmed them with fastp at Q25, ran MiXCR for clone calling and kept in-frame beta chains. Each entry is one CDR3 protein sequence, shown with its most common DNA and genes. The V and J calls and clone size come from TCRdb's table, not from the authors' own analysis. The sample table records hundreds of thousands of distinct CDR3 sequences; 20% to 25% of these occur just once. The ten largest clones capture approximately 0.52% of the sample.

The CDR3 numbers 16 residues from cysteine through phenylalanine. The retained sequence is limited to the CDR3, 48 bases, with the frame set at the first base. From the germline V gene, CDR1 is SGHVS and CDR2 is FNYEAQ. V sheds 1 base and J sheds 0 bases, leaving 10 bases between their ends. Study-wide conclusions, independent of this receptor: Invariant T cells such as MAIT and iNKT could partly confound zero-insertion analyses, though diverse VJ usage argued against this for most clonotypes. In monozygotic twins, recombination models systematically underestimated out-of-frame TCR alpha sharing, but the models matched the sharing seen between unrelated individuals. Abundant cord blood beta clonotypes had fewer insertions, young adult naive repertoires showed a similar but weaker trend, and memory repertoires showed no such trend. Because the same donors could not be followed over many years, the conclusions depended on cross-sectional statistical analysis. Compared with coincidental sharing between unrelated individuals, out-of-frame TCR alpha sequences shared between twins had an excess of sequences with low generation probability. A weaker excess of twin sharing was found in beta out-of-frame sequences because the signal-to-noise ratio was lowered by fewer shared sequences.

This sample was shared with a second study, whose subject was yellow fever vaccine responses in identical twins. From that second study: According to the authors, the vaccine-induced T cell response in identical twins seemed to be partly convergent and partly specific to each individual. In the study, vaccine-responding T cell clones were precisely tracked in identical twins.

The chain employs TRBV7-6 and TRBJ2-1; a confident D gene designation cannot be given. This sequence originates from a woman younger than 35 in good health. The sequenced sample consisted of CD4+ T cells sorted from blood. The CDR3 amino acid sequence is: CASSLGVGNSYNEQFF. The DNA is TGTGCCAGCAGCTTAGGAGTGGGAAACTCCTACAATGAGCAGTTCTTC.